The clone carrying this TCR beta chain was seen many times. Its specificity is unknown. These data are taken from a study of T cell repertoires in cytomegalovirus infection. Study information: Indicated by public TCR beta signatures were CMV infection and matching HLA type.

TCRdb itself ran the reads through MiXCR, one entry per CDR3 protein. The sample carries 250,000 or so distinct CDR3 sequences, more than 15% recorded once. General study results and limits: Predominance within the ex vivo response was attributable to HLA-C-restricted CMV-specific TCR beta clonotypes.

V lost 1 base and J lost 5, with 9 bases in between. Germline-derived CDR1 and CDR2 are LGHNT and FRNRAP. CDR3 length: 15 residues. The chain recombines TRBV12-5 with TRBJ1-6; D unclear. The sequenced sample consisted of CD8+ T cells from PBMCs. The sequence was obtained from a human donor in good health (CMV status not recorded). Some clones in this sample may be carry-over from other donors' samples. The CDR3 DNA reads as TGTGCTAGTGGTTTGGAGCTCCTTGATAATTCACCCCTCCACTTT. Protein: CASGLELLDNSPLHF.